These 7 T cell receptor beta chains share one sample of origin, sequenced in a study of regulatory T cells in long-lasting Graves disease. With iRepertoire HTBI primers and Arm-PCR of CDR3 regions, TCR beta libraries were built. TCRdb reprocessed the multiplex PCR reads with MiXCR, giving one entry per CDR3 protein. This sample has a few hundred thousand distinct CDR3 sequences, with around a sixth found just once. Time point reported: newly diagnosed GD, antithyroid drugs for less than 3 months. Scientists built the TCR library using RNA that was extracted from PBMCs. These data also formed part of another study, on T cells in Graves' hyperthyroidism and ophthalmopathy.

Sequenced material: peripheral blood mononuclear cells (PBMCs), taken at new diagnosis, from a patient treated with antithyroid drugs. The receptors were sampled from a woman aged 25 to 39 with Graves disease.

This clonotype was observed a few times. The rearrangement links TRBV4-1 to TRBJ1-6; no clear D. Trimming removed 0 bases at V and 9 bases at J, with 12 bases between. CDR1 is MGHRA, CDR2 YSYEKL, per germline. The CDR3 covers 15 residues. CDR3 nucleotide sequence: TGCGCCAGCAGCCAAGAACCGGTTGAGAGTTCACCCCTCCACTTT. This codes for CASSQEPVESSPLHF.

This clonotype was observed many times. The chain carries TRBV6-1 and TRBJ1-5; D not certain. Per the germline V gene, CDR1 is MNHNS and CDR2 is SASEGT. The ends were cut back, 6 bases at V and 1 base at J, with 13 bases in the middle. The CDR3 contains 15 residues. CDR3 loop: CASSPGVISNQPQHF. In DNA, the CDR3 is TGTGCCAGCAGCCCCGGGGTGATAAGCAATCAGCCCCAGCATTTT.

As concerns this clonotype: This is likely an artifact of a read error, given a far larger clone one base away. The chain couples TRBV13 to TRBJ1-1, with D hard to call. The length of the CDR3 is 15 residues. The germline CDR1 and CDR2 sequences are PRHDT and FYEKMQ (reference sequence). CDR3 DNA sequence: TGCGCCAGCAGCCATTCTCCGAACTCTAACACTGAAGCTTTCTTT. It translates to CASSHSPNSNTEAFF. The entire variable domain, with the rest obtained from reference TRBV13 and TRBJ1-1, is as follows: AAGVIQSPRHLIKEKRETATLKCYPIPRHDTVYWYQQGPGQDPQFLISFYEKMQSDKGSIPDRFSAQQFSDYHSELNMSSLELGDSALYFCASSHSPNSNTEAFFGQGTRLTVV.

This clonotype was counted at least ten times. The rearrangement links TRBV20-1 to TRBJ2-7; D may be TRBD2 (5 bases). The length of the CDR3 is 13 residues. With 1 base removed from V and 2 bases from J, the gap between germline ends came to 9 bases. CDR1 DFQATT and CDR2 SNEGSKA come from the germline V gene (reference sequence). As DNA, the CDR3 is TGCAGTGCTAGAGGTTTTAGCGCCTACGAGCAGTACTTC. Protein: CSARGFSAYEQYF.

The chain carries TRBV20-1 and TRBJ1-6; TRBD1 agrees at 12 bases. Germline values: CDR1 DFQATT, CDR2 SNEGSKA (reference sequence). The CDR3 runs to 14 residues. V trimming: 5 bases; J trimming: 7 bases; junction bases outside the gene matches: 3. The CDR3 protein is CSAGTGGRNSPLHF. The CDR3 region has the DNA TGCAGTGCTGGGACAGGGGGCAGGAATTCACCCCTCCACTTT.

This clonotype was counted many times. The genes are TRBV7-2 and TRBJ2-1, with 9 bases matching TRBD1. In germline, CDR1 is SGHTA, CDR2 FQGNSA. The CDR3 is made up of 16 amino acids. Trimming at V came to 3 bases and at J to 7 bases, leaving 10 bases not matched to a gene. The CDR3 DNA reads as TGTGCCAGCAGCTTCGTCGGGACAGGGTTCTGGAATGAGCAGTTCTTC. Its translation is CASSFVGTGFWNEQFF.

This clonotype was picked up a small number of times. V and J are TRBV14 and TRBJ2-2; TRBD2 matches 7 bases. The ends lost 2 bases at V and 4 bases at J; junction bases unmatched: 10. CDR3 length: 17 residues. Per the germline V gene, CDR1 is SGHDN and CDR2 is FVKESK. Written as DNA, the CDR3 is TGTGCCAGCAGCCAAAAGCACGCGGTAGCGGGCACCGGGGAGCTGTTTTTT. Amino acids: CASSQKHAVAGTGELFF.